This T cell receptor (beta chain) was observed in a study of spatial heterogeneity in lung cancer. Study information: Alpha-chain sequences were detected in numbers that were consistently lower than beta-chain sequences. Raw reads contained each unique TCR and UMI combination more than ten times on average. Study-wide points: Detection of ubiquitous tumor TCRs in blood was higher at resection than follow-up.

TCRdb passed the 5' RACE reads through MiXCR, listing each CDR3 protein once. The top ten clones hold 55% to 65% of a sample with some 44,000 distinct CDR3 sequences, roughly an eighth of them seen once. Time point in this sample: sample taken at primary tumor resection. The study sequenced unsorted whole RNA from tumor, nontumor lung or frozen PBMC. The CDR3 is made up of 15 amino acids. Germline values: CDR1 SGHRS, CDR2 YFSETQ. With V trimmed by 6 bases and J by 6 bases, 9 bases remained unmatched. Comments on this clonotype: The antigen is unknown.

The chain carries TRBV5-1 and TRBJ1-6, with 7 bases matching TRBD1. Sequenced here: PBMCs, sampled at surgery. The sequence derives from a male donor with early-stage non-small cell lung cancer. CDR3 loop: CASTAATGANSPLHF. The CDR3 nucleotides read TGCGCCAGCACCGCCGCTACAGGGGCTAATTCACCCCTCCACTTT.